The 20 T cell receptor beta chains listed next were all sequenced from one sample in a study of OX40 agonist ivuxolimab in advanced cancers. The data were produced by immunoSEQ multiplex PCR, yet TCRdb's version contains in-frame clones alone and is incomplete. The data show 65,000 to 90,000 clones, approximately 90% seen once. Sequencing used CD4+ or CD8+ T cells sorted from blood, obtained in a trial of the OX40 agonist ivuxolimab. The receptors were gathered from an adult with an advanced solid tumor such as melanoma, head and neck, liver or kidney cancer.

Notes on this clone: The sample carries other DNA sequences with the same CDR3. The rearrangement links TRBV5-6 to TRBJ2-7, with 7 bases lining up with TRBD1. The CDR3 runs to 13 residues. Germline loops: CDR1 SGHDT, CDR2 YYEEEE. Germline trimming cut 4 bases from V and 2 bases from J; bases unmatched to any gene: 3. DNA of the CDR3: TGTGCCAGCAGCCCCGGGACAGCCTACGAGCAGTACTTC. It specifies CASSPGTAYEQYF.

The chain couples TRBV5-1 to TRBJ1-4; TRBD1 might be the D (6 bases). Germline-derived CDR1 and CDR2 are SGHRS and YFSETQ. V was cut by 4 bases and J by 6 bases, with 13 bases left in between. The CDR3 loop spans 14 amino acids. The CDR3 sequence is CASSLWGQDEKLFF. CDR3 DNA sequence: TGCGCCAGCAGCCTCTGGGGGCAGGATGAAAAACTGTTTTTT.

V gene TRBV19 combines with J gene TRBJ2-7, with a weak D call TRBD1 (5 bases). The CDR3 consists of 13 residues. The germline CDR1 and CDR2 sequences are LNHDA and SQIVND (reference sequence). V dropped 11 bases and J dropped 3 bases, with 17 bases sitting between them. CDR3 DNA sequence: TGTGCCGTCAGCACCGGGCAGGGCTACGAGCAGTACTTC. Translation: CAVSTGQGYEQYF. The whole variable domain, filled in from reference TRBV19 and TRBJ2-7, reads DGGITQSPKYLFRKEGQNVTLSCEQNLNHDAMYWYRQDPGQGLRLIYYSQIVNDFQKGDIAEGYSVSREKKESFPLTVTSAQKNPTAFYLCAVSTGQGYEQYFGPGTRLTVT.

This chain links TRBV7-9 with TRBJ1-2, with D possibly TRBD1 on 5 matching bases. The CDR3 covers 15 residues. Trimming took 2 bases from V and 4 from J, leaving 14 bases between them. Germline-derived CDR1 and CDR2 are SEHNR and FQNEAQ (reference sequence). The CDR3: CASSLTTALLYGYTF. The CDR3 DNA sequence: TGTGCCAGCAGCTTAACGACAGCCCTTCTCTATGGCTACACCTTC.

This clone has only one observation. The CDR3 loop is CASTKRDNQETQYF. The CDR3 DNA reads as TGTGCCAGCACCAAGAGGGACAACCAAGAGACCCAGTACTTC. The V call is TRBV2, the J call TRBJ2-5, with D perhaps TRBD1 (6 bases). In germline, CDR1 is SNHLY, CDR2 FYNNEI. CDR3 length: 14 residues. V was shortened by 7 bases and J by 0 bases, with 12 bases between the two germline ends.

The CDR3 region has the DNA TGTGCCAGCAGCTTAACCAGGGGGCTCGGGGAGCTGTTTTTT. This sequence encodes CASSLTRGLGELFF. The chain uses TRBV7-3 and TRBJ2-2; 8 nucleotides match TRBD1. V shed 0 bases, J shed 7 bases, and the junction held 1 base outside the gene matches. The V gene's germline CDR1 is SGHTA and CDR2 FQGTGA. This CDR3 spans 14 amino acids.

This chain uses TRBV11-2 with TRBJ1-5; tentatively, D is TRBD1 (5 bases). Germline lookup yields CDR1 SGHAT and CDR2 FQNNGV. The CDR3 has 14 amino acids. V shed 1 base and J shed 2 bases, with 6 bases lying between them. CDR3 protein: CASSLGGGNQPQHF. CDR3 bases: TGTGCCAGCAGCTTAGGAGGGGGCAATCAGCCCCAGCATTTT.

V gene TRBV28 combines with J gene TRBJ2-1; 8 bases align to TRBD1. The CDR3 totals 16 residues. Germline CDR1 MDHEN, CDR2 SYDVKM. Germline trimming cut 2 bases from V and 4 bases from J; bases unmatched to any gene: 7. The CDR3 DNA reads TGTGCCAGCAGTTTAACCCGGGACAGGCTATACAATGAGCAGTTCTTC. Protein sequence: CASSLTRDRLYNEQFF.

The gene calls are TRBV15 and TRBJ2-1; the D is unclear. The germline V gene has CDR1 LNHNV and CDR2 YYDKDF (reference sequence). V shed 0 bases and J shed 1 base, with 7 bases lying between them. The CDR3 length is 15 residues. DNA for the CDR3: TGTGCCACCAGCAGAGAAGTTTTTTCCTACAATGAGCAGTTCTTC. Translating it yields CATSREVFSYNEQFF.

V and J are TRBV11-2 and TRBJ1-5; D is ambiguous. The V gene's germline CDR1 is SGHAT and CDR2 FQNNGV. The CDR3 spans 13 residues. Trimming pared 5 bases from V and 3 bases from J, leaving 8 bases between. CDR3 in DNA: TGTGCCAGCAGCGGAAGACTCAATCAGCCCCAGCATTTT. This codes for CASSGRLNQPQHF.

The chain recombines TRBV29-1 with TRBJ1-1; no clear D gene. This CDR3 spans 12 amino acids. Per germline, CDR1 SQVTM and CDR2 ANQGSEA. V was trimmed by 2 bases and J by 1 base, leaving 5 bases between them. Here the CDR3 DNA reads TGCAGCGTTGAACAATCGAACACTGAAGCTTTCTTT. Its translation: CSVEQSNTEAFF.

The chain combines TRBV5-6 with TRBJ2-1; 9 bases fit TRBD2. The CDR3 is 18 residues long. Trimming cost V 0 bases and J 5 bases; bases outside gene matches: 12. Germline-derived CDR1 and CDR2 are SGHDT and YYEEEE. The CDR3 region has the DNA TGTGCCAGCAGCTTGGATGCTAGCGGGGCATTACCACACAATGAGCAGTTCTTC. Protein product: CASSLDASGALPHNEQFF.

The rearrangement uses TRBV10-1 and TRBJ2-7; TRBD2 matches at 8 bases. Unmatched junction bases numbered 7, after V lost 3 bases and J lost 3 bases. The CDR3 sequence is 15 residues long. Germline CDR1 is WNHNN and CDR2 is SYGVQD (reference sequence). The CDR3 bases are TGCGCCAGCAGTGACCCTAGCGGGCCCGTCTACGAGCAGTACTTC. The encoded protein is CASSDPSGPVYEQYF.

V and J are TRBV2 and TRBJ2-1; the match to TRBD2 covers 7 bases. V was pared by 5 bases and J by 3 bases, with 10 bases of the junction left unmatched. Germline CDR1 is SNHLY and CDR2 is FYNNEI. This CDR3 has 16 residues. The CDR3 sequence: CASSLTSRGDYNEQFF. The CDR3 DNA reads as TGTGCCAGCAGTTTGACTAGCCGGGGAGACTACAATGAGCAGTTCTTC. Full variable domain (remainder filled in from reference TRBV2 and TRBJ2-1): EPEVTQTPSHQVTQMGQEVILRCVPISNHLYFYWYRQILGQKVEFLVSFYNNEISEKSEIFDDQFSVERPDGSNFTLKIRSTKLEDSAMYFCASSLTSRGDYNEQFFGPGTRLTVL.

The gene calls are TRBV19 and TRBJ2-2; D is perhaps TRBD1 (5 bases). V gave up 5 bases and J gave up 11 bases, with 21 bases separating them. Germline loops: CDR1 LNHDA, CDR2 SQIVND (reference sequence). The CDR3 extends over 15 amino acids. In nucleotides, the CDR3 is TGTGCCAGTAGTCCCCTACCCATGACAGTGCTCGAGCTGTTTTTT. This gives the protein CASSPLPMTVLELFF.

This chain uses TRBV27 with TRBJ2-1; 7 nucleotides align to TRBD2. CDR3 length: 15 amino acids. V was clipped by 3 bases and J by 9 bases; unmatched bases: 11. Germline CDR1 reads MNHEY; CDR2 reads SMNVEV (reference sequence). DNA of the CDR3: TGTGCCAGCAGTTTTGCGGGGGAACAGTTCAGTGAGCAGTTCTTC. The encoded protein is CASSFAGEQFSEQFF.

This sequence joins TRBV9 and TRBJ2-1; 10 positions agree with TRBD2. Germline lookup yields CDR1 SGDLS and CDR2 YYNGEE. The J segment lost 3 bases and the V segment lost 0 bases, leaving 3 bases of the junction unmatched. This CDR3 is 16 amino acids long. The CDR3 is CASSVVAGGFYNEQFF. DNA of the CDR3: TGTGCCAGCAGCGTAGTAGCGGGGGGATTCTACAATGAGCAGTTCTTC.

The CDR3 DNA sequence: TGTGCCAGTACAACCCGGATGGGTTGGGGAACCGGGGAGCTGTTTTTT. It yields the protein CASTTRMGWGTGELFF. The rearrangement links TRBV19 to TRBJ2-2; no reliable D call. Germline-derived CDR1 and CDR2 are LNHDA and SQIVND (reference sequence). Trimming took off 7 bases at V and 5 bases at J, with 20 bases between the two ends. This CDR3 is 16 amino acids long.

This chain links TRBV2 with TRBJ1-5; no clear D. This CDR3 region has 14 residues. Looked up from germline, CDR1 is SNHLY and CDR2 is FYNNEI. Trimming took 6 bases from V and 2 from J, leaving 11 bases between them. CDR3: CASRRPVGNQPQHF. DNA of the CDR3: TGTGCCAGCAGGCGACCCGTCGGCAATCAGCCCCAGCATTTT. The full variable domain, its missing parts supplied by reference TRBV2 and TRBJ1-5, is EPEVTQTPSHQVTQMGQEVILRCVPISNHLYFYWYRQILGQKVEFLVSFYNNEISEKSEIFDDQFSVERPDGSNFTLKIRSTKLEDSAMYFCASRRPVGNQPQHFGDGTRLSIL.

V gene TRBV4-2 combines with J gene TRBJ2-3; 9 bases align to TRBD2. The CDR3 is made up of 17 amino acids. Germline-derived CDR1 and CDR2 are LGHNA and YNFKEQ. After removal of 0 bases from V and 2 bases from J, the junction contained 6 bases not matched to a gene. The CDR3: CASSQDLAGGPTDTQYF. In DNA form, the CDR3 reads TGTGCCAGCAGCCAAGATTTGGCGGGGGGGCCCACAGATACGCAGTATTTT.